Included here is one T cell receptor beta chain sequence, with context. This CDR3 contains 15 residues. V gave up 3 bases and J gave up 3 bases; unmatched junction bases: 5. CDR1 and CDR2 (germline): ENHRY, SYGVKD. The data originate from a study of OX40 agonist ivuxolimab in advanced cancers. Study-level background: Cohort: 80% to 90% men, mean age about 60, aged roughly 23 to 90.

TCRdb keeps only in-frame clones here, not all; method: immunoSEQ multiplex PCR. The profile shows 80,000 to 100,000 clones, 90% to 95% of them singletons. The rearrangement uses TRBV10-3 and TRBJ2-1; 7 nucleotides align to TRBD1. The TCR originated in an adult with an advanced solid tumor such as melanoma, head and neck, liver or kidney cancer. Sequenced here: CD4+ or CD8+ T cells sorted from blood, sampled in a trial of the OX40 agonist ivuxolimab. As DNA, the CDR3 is TGTGCCATCAGTGAACCGGGACAGAACTACAATGAGCAGTTCTTC. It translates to CAISEPGQNYNEQFF.